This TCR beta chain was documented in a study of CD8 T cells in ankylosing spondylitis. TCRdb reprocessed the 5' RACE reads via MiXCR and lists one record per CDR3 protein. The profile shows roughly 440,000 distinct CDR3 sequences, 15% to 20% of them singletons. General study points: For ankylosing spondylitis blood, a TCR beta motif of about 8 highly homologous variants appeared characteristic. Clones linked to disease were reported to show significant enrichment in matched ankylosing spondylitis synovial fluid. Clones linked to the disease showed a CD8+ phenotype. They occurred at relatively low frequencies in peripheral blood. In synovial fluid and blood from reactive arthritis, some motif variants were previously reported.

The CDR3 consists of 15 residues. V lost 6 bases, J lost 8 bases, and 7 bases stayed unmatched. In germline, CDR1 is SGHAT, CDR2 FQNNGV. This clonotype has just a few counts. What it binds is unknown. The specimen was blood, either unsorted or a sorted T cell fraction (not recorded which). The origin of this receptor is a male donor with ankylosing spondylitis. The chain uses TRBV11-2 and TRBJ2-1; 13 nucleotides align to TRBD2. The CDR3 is CASRITSGGADEQFF. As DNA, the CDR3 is TGTGCCAGCAGAATAACTAGCGGGGGGGCCGATGAGCAGTTCTTC.